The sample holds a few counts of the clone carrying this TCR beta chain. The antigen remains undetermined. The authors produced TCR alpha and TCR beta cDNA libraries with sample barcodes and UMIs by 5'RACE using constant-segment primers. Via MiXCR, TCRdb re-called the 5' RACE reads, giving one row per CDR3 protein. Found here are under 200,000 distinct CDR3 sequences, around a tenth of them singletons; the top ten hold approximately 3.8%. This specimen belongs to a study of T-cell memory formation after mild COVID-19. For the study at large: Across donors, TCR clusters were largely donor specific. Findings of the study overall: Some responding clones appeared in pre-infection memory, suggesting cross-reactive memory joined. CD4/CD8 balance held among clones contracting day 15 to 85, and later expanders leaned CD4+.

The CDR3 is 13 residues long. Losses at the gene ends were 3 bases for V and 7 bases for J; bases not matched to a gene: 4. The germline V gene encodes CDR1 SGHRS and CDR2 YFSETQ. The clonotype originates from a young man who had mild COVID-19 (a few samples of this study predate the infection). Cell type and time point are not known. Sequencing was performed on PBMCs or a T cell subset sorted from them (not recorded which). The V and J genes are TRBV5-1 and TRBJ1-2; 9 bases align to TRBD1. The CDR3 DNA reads TGCGCCAGCAGCTGGGACAGGGAGACTGGCTACACCTTC. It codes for CASSWDRETGYTF. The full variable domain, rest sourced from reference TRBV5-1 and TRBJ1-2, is KAGVTQTPRYLIKTRGQQVTLSCSPISGHRSVSWYQQTPGQGLQFLFEYFSETQRNKGNFPGRFSGRQFSNSRSEMNVSTLELGDSALYLCASSWDRETGYTFGSGTRLTVV.